These 16 T cell receptor beta chains came from one sample sequenced in a study of cytomegalovirus exposure and HLA in healthy donors. PCR employed 60 Vbeta and 13 Jbeta primers. The data were produced by immunoSEQ multiplex PCR, yet TCRdb's version contains in-frame clones alone and is incomplete. The repertoire holds approximately 150,000 clones, with over 65% as singletons. The sample taken for sequencing was PBMCs. These receptors were obtained from a man aged 40-55 years in good health and CMV-seropositive.

The chain is built from TRBV11-2 and TRBJ2-1, with D possibly TRBD1 on 7 matching bases. V shed 6 bases and J shed 8 bases, with 20 bases lying between them. CDR3 length equals 15 residues. Germline CDR1 and CDR2: SGHAT and FQNNGV. The CDR3 is CASRERGTDFYEQFF. The CDR3, as DNA: TGTGCCAGCAGGGAGCGCGGGACAGACTTTTATGAGCAGTTCTTC. Combining the CDR3 with reference TRBV11-2 and TRBJ2-1 gives the whole variable domain EAGVAQSPRYKIIEKRQSVAFWCNPISGHATLYWYQQILGQGPKLLIQFQNNGVVDDSQLPKDRFSAERLKGVDSTLKIQPAKLEDSAVYLCASRERGTDFYEQFFGPGTRLTVL.

The chain employs TRBV18 and TRBJ1-4, with no clear D. The CDR3 runs to 13 residues. Trimming shortened V by 2 bases and J by 12 bases, and 13 bases separated the two germline ends. Germline loops: CDR1 KGHSH, CDR2 LQKENI. The CDR3 DNA reads TGTGCCAGCTCACCAAAATCGGTAGGAGAACTGTTTTTT. Its protein is CASSPKSVGELFF.

This rearrangement joins TRBV4-3 to TRBJ2-1; 7 bases map to TRBD2. The CDR3 runs 15 residues. Per germline, CDR1 LGHNA and CDR2 YSLEER. Trimming at V came to 4 bases and at J to 2 bases, leaving 5 bases not matched to a gene. The CDR3 DNA reads TGCGCCAGCAGCCTACTAAGCGGGACCTACAATGAGCAGTTCTTC. Its protein is CASSLLSGTYNEQFF.

The genes are TRBV13 and TRBJ1-1; a weak D match, TRBD1 (6 bases). CDR1 is PRHDT and CDR2 is FYEKMQ in the germline V gene (reference sequence). This CDR3 comprises 12 residues. V was shortened by 1 base and J by 8 bases, with 8 bases between the two germline ends. CDR3 bases: TGTGCCAGCAGCTTAGTCGGGACAGAAGCTTTCTTT. It codes for CASSLVGTEAFF.

This chain joins TRBV10-3 and TRBJ2-1; a weak D match, TRBD2 (5 bases). The germline CDR1 and CDR2 sequences are ENHRY and SYGVKD. With 7 bases removed from V and 6 bases from J, the gap between germline ends came to 13 bases. The CDR3 is made up of 13 amino acids. The CDR3 nucleotides read TGTGCCATCACCTGGGGTGCGGGCAATGAGCAGTTCTTC. Translating it yields CAITWGAGNEQFF.

The chain employs TRBV5-1 and TRBJ1-2; D perhaps matches TRBD1 (6 bases). Trimming took off 0 bases at V and 6 bases at J, with 9 bases between the two ends. The CDR3 spans 13 residues. CDR1 and CDR2 (germline): SGHRS, YFSETQ. The CDR3 region is CASSLAPGDGYTF. CDR3 sequence (DNA): TGCGCCAGCAGCTTGGCGCCAGGGGATGGCTACACCTTC.

In regard to this clone: Different DNA sequences within this sample yield the same CDR3. The chain recombines TRBV19 with TRBJ1-5; possibly TRBD1 for D (5 bases). The ends were cut back, 3 bases at V and 7 bases at J, with 13 bases in the middle. The CDR3 length is 14 residues. The germline V gene encodes CDR1 LNHDA and CDR2 SQIVND (reference sequence). The CDR3 loop reads CASSISGYGQPQHF. The CDR3, as DNA: TGTGCCAGTAGTATTTCAGGGTATGGCCAGCCCCAGCATTTT.

This clone showed up just once. The chain couples TRBV19 to TRBJ1-1; D may be TRBD1 (6 bases). The CDR3 contains 14 residues. Germline V gene sequence: CDR1 LNHDA, CDR2 SQIVND (reference sequence). V lost 7 bases to trimming and J lost 3 bases, with 15 bases between them. CDR3 loop: CASTPSDSDTEAFF. The CDR3 bases are TGTGCCAGTACCCCCTCGGACAGCGACACTGAAGCTTTCTTT.

The chain has TRBV7-9 and TRBJ2-4, with TRBD2 matching over 12 bases. This CDR3 comprises 17 residues. Germline trimming cut 6 bases from V and 7 bases from J; bases unmatched to any gene: 13. The germline V gene encodes CDR1 SEHNR and CDR2 FQNEAQ (reference sequence). CDR3 nucleotides: TGTGCCAGCAGTCCCAGGGGGCTAGCGGGAGGGCCGAACATTCAGTACTTC. Translating it yields CASSPRGLAGGPNIQYF.

This clone was observed a single time. The chain uses TRBV7-2 and TRBJ2-5; 11 bases fit TRBD1. The CDR3 has 14 residues. The V and J ends lost 4 bases and 4 bases, in that order; junction bases with no gene match: 2. Germline CDR1 SGHTA, CDR2 FQGNSA. The CDR3 here is CASSWDRGGETQYF. The CDR3 DNA reads TGTGCCAGCAGCTGGGACAGGGGGGGAGAGACCCAGTACTTC.

This clone showed up just once. This chain links TRBV11-2 with TRBJ2-5; D unclear. Matching the DNA end better, TRBJ2-7 makes the J call doubtful. Germline V lookup: CDR1 SGHAT, CDR2 FQNNGV. The CDR3 is 13 residues long. The CDR3 DNA is TGTGCCAGCAGCTTAGTAGCCTACTACGAGCAGTACTTC. Its translation is CASSLVAYYEQYF.

This clone has a single count. The CDR3 sequence is CASSLGTGGVQPQHF. The CDR3 coding sequence is TGTGCCAGCAGCTTAGGGACAGGGGGAGTTCAGCCCCAGCATTTT. The chain combines TRBV7-2 with TRBJ1-5; 10 nucleotides line up with TRBD1. This CDR3 comprises 15 residues. Germline V CDR1 and CDR2: SGHTA, FQGNSA. V was pared by 1 base and J by 6 bases, with 3 bases of the junction left unmatched.

The count of this clone is one. This chain connects TRBV11-3 to TRBJ2-3, with 10 nucleotides matching TRBD2. There are 15 residues in the CDR3. CDR1 is SGHNT, CDR2 YENEEA, per germline. V trimming: 2 bases; J trimming: 4 bases; junction bases outside the gene matches: 3. This CDR3 is CASSLSGLASDTQYF. CDR3 bases: TGTGCCAGCAGCTTATCGGGACTAGCGTCAGATACGCAGTATTTT.

The chain carries TRBV2 and TRBJ2-7; TRBD1 matches 9 bases. The CDR3 is 14 amino acids. The V gene's germline CDR1 is SNHLY and CDR2 FYNNEI. Germline trimming cut 8 bases from V and 3 bases from J; bases unmatched to any gene: 8. In nucleotides, the CDR3 is TGTGCCAGCCAGGACAGGGGCTCGCACTACGAGCAGTACTTC. This codes for CASQDRGSHYEQYF.

This chain links TRBV12-5 with TRBJ2-3; 13 bases fit TRBD2. The CDR3 length is 18 residues. Losses at the gene ends were 4 bases for V and 4 bases for J; bases not matched to a gene: 11. Germline CDR1 LGHNT, CDR2 FRNRAP. The CDR3 protein is CASGSVFRTSGRSDTQYF. CDR3 nucleotide sequence: TGTGCTAGTGGTTCCGTTTTCAGGACTAGCGGGAGATCAGATACGCAGTATTTT. Using reference TRBV12-5 and TRBJ2-3 for the parts outside the CDR3, the full variable domain is DARVTQTPRHKVTEMGQEVTMRCQPILGHNTVFWYRQTMMQGLELLAYFRNRAPLDDSGMPKDRFSAEMPDATLATLKIQPSEPRDSAVYFCASGSVFRTSGRSDTQYFGPGTRLTVL.

The gene calls are TRBV5-5 and TRBJ1-1; tentatively, D is TRBD1 (6 bases). This CDR3 spans 17 amino acids. Per the germline V gene, CDR1 is SGHKS and CDR2 is YYEKEE (reference sequence). Trimming took off 5 bases at V and 7 bases at J, with 27 bases between the two ends. CDR3 in amino acids: CASSSQGAGVSVGEAFF. CDR3 DNA sequence: TGTGCCAGCAGTTCCCAAGGGGCAGGGGTTTCGGTAGGTGAAGCTTTCTTT.